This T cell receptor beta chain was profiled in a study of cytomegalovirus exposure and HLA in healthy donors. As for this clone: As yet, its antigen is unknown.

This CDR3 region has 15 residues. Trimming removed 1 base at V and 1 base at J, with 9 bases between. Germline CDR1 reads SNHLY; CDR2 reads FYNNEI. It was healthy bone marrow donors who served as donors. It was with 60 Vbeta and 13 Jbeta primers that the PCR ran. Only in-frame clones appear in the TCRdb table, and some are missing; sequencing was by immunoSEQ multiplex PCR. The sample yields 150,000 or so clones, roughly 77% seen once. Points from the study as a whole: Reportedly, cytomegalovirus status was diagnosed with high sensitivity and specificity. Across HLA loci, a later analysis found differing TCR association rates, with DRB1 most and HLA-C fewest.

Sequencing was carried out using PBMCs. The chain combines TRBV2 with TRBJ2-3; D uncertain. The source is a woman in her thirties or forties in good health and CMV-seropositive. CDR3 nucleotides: TGTGCCAGCAGTGAAGGAAACACAGGCACAGATACGCAGTATTTT. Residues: CASSEGNTGTDTQYF.